These 16 T cell receptor beta chains came from one sample sequenced in a study of early T cells in non-severe SARS-CoV-2 infection. TCRdb reanalysed the 5' RACE reads using MiXCR and keeps one entry per CDR3 protein. Among over 80,000 distinct CDR3 sequences listed, around 15% were seen once. Material for sequencing was whole blood. These receptor sequences come from an adult who was a healthcare worker with PCR-confirmed SARS-CoV-2 infection or an uninfected control (not recorded which).

Ten or more counts support this clonotype. This sequence joins TRBV7-8 and TRBJ2-1, with no clear D. Looked up from germline, CDR1 is SGHVS and CDR2 is FQNEAQ. The CDR3 length is 15 residues. V lost 1 base to trimming and J lost 9 bases, with 16 bases between them. The CDR3, as DNA: TGTGCCAGCAGCTTAGTCAGTTCCTCCGCTGGTGAGCAGTTCTTC. This gives the protein CASSLVSSSAGEQFF.

CDR3 in DNA: TGTGCCAGCAGCGGGCCTCGCGGCTACACCTTC. Translating it yields CASSGPRGYTF. V usage is TRBV12-3 or TRBV12-4 and J usage is TRBJ1-2; D unclear. This CDR3 has 11 amino acids. V lost 6 bases and J lost 8, with 10 bases in between.

The sample holds many counts of this clonotype. This rearrangement joins TRBV13 to TRBJ2-1; D might be TRBD1 or TRBD2, each matching 5 bases. With 1 base removed from V and 4 bases from J, the gap between germline ends came to 11 bases. This CDR3 is 15 amino acids long. In germline, CDR1 is PRHDT, CDR2 FYEKMQ (reference sequence). CDR3 DNA sequence: TGTGCCAGCAGCTTAGCGGGGCTGGGGTACAATGAGCAGTTCTTC. It specifies CASSLAGLGYNEQFF.

This clonotype was seen only a few times. The chain links TRBV7-8 to TRBJ2-7; tentatively, D is TRBD1 (6 bases). The CDR3 is 15 residues long. The germline V and J ends were trimmed by 0 bases and 5 bases, with 14 bases remaining between them. CDR1 and CDR2 (germline): SGHVS, FQNEAQ. The CDR3 is CASSLAGRGWHEQYF. CDR3 in DNA: TGTGCCAGCAGCTTAGCGGGAAGGGGGTGGCACGAGCAGTACTTC.

The chain employs TRBV28 and TRBJ1-1; no clear D. Germline CDR1 and CDR2: MDHEN and SYDVKM. CDR3 length: 15 residues. V was shortened by 5 bases and J by 0 bases, with 13 bases between the two germline ends. The DNA of the CDR3 is TGTGCCAGCAGTAACCCAGCGCCACTGAACACTGAAGCTTTCTTT. It is translated as CASSNPAPLNTEAFF.

This clonotype was seen ten or more times. The chain employs TRBV3-1 and TRBJ2-3, with D maybe TRBD1 (5 bases). CDR1 LGHDT and CDR2 YNNKEL come from the germline V gene (reference sequence). The V gene lost 0 bases and the J gene lost 6 bases, with 7 bases spanning the gap. The CDR3 spans 13 residues. The CDR3 region is CASSQDPGDTQYF. DNA for the CDR3: TGTGCCAGCAGCCAAGATCCAGGGGATACGCAGTATTTT.

The chain combines TRBV20-1 with TRBJ2-7; no clear D. V was clipped by 1 base and J by 5 bases, with 9 bases between them. CDR1 is DFQATT, CDR2 SNEGSKA, per germline (reference sequence). The CDR3 runs to 12 residues. CDR3 nucleotide sequence: TGCAGTGCTAGAGGTGGGTTCCACGAGCAGTACTTC. Its translation is CSARGGFHEQYF.

The sample holds a few counts of this clonotype. The J gene is TRBJ2-7, the V gene TRBV6-2 or TRBV6-3; D may be TRBD2 (6 bases). V was pared by 8 bases and J by 6 bases, with 11 bases between. Germline V gives CDR1 MNHEY, CDR2 SVGEGT. CDR3 length equals 11 residues. This CDR3 is CASRGGIEQYF. The CDR3 DNA reads as TGTGCCAGCCGAGGCGGGATCGAGCAGTACTTC.

The chain employs TRBV27 and TRBJ2-1; perhaps TRBD1 as D (6 bases). With 3 bases removed from V and 16 bases from J, the gap between germline ends came to 13 bases. The CDR3 has 11 amino acids. The germline V gene has CDR1 MNHEY and CDR2 SMNVEV (reference sequence). CDR3 sequence (DNA): TGTGCCAGCAGTTTCCGGGACATTATCTTCTTC. It encodes CASSFRDIIFF.

The genes are TRBV29-1 and TRBJ2-2; 11 nucleotides line up with TRBD2. From germline, CDR1 is SQVTM and CDR2 ANQGSEA. The CDR3 is 12 amino acids. V lost 7 bases, J lost 6 bases, and 1 base stayed unmatched. As DNA, the CDR3 is TGCAGCGGACTAGCGGGGCCCGGGGAGCTGTTTTTT. Translating it yields CSGLAGPGELFF.

This clonotype was picked up a small number of times. The CDR3 protein is CARGRTNSPLHF. The CDR3 DNA reads as TGTGCCAGGGGACGGACTAATTCACCCCTCCACTTT. The chain combines TRBV30 with TRBJ1-6; a possible D gene is TRBD1 (5 bases). CDR1 and CDR2 (germline): GTSNPN, SVGIG (reference sequence). Trimming stripped 8 bases from V and 6 bases from J, with 11 bases between. CDR3 length: 12 residues. Full variable domain (outside the CDR3, taken from reference TRBV30 and TRBJ1-6): SQTIHQWPATLVQPVGSPLSLECTVEGTSNPNLYWYRQAAGRGLQLLFYSVGIGQISSEVPQNLSASRPQDRQFILSSKKLLLSDSGFYLCARGRTNSPLHFGNGTRLTVT.

This clonotype came up a few times. This chain uses TRBV11-1 with TRBJ2-1, with D perhaps TRBD1 (6 bases). The CDR3 loop spans 13 amino acids. Trimming stripped 4 bases from V and 10 bases from J, with 14 bases between. Germline lookup yields CDR1 SGHAT and CDR2 FQDESV (reference sequence). The CDR3 reads CASSSVQQGEQFF. DNA of the CDR3: TGTGCCAGCAGCTCAGTACAACAGGGCGAGCAGTTCTTC. Based on the CDR3 plus reference TRBV11-1 and TRBJ2-1, the full variable domain is EAEVAQSPRYKITEKSQAVAFWCDPISGHATLYWYRQILGQGPELLVQFQDESVVDDSQLPKDRFSAERLKGVDSTLKIQPAELGDSAMYLCASSSVQQGEQFFGPGTRLTVL.

This rearrangement joins TRBV5-4 to TRBJ2-5, with 8 bases that match TRBD2. Germline lookup yields CDR1 SGHNT and CDR2 YYREEE (reference sequence). The V and J ends lost 0 bases and 1 base, in that order; junction bases with no gene match: 5. This CDR3 contains 16 residues. The CDR3 is CASSLGPGGPQETQYF. CDR3 DNA sequence: TGTGCCAGCAGCTTGGGTCCGGGGGGGCCCCAAGAGACCCAGTACTTC.

This clonotype came up a few times. The chain has TRBV7-9 and TRBJ1-6, with TRBD1 identical over 7 bases. J was trimmed by 10 bases and V by 2 bases; bases with no gene match: 8. Germline V gene data show CDR1 as SEHNR and CDR2 as FQNEAQ (reference sequence). The CDR3 is 15 residues long. The CDR3 protein is CASSLRGTAGSPLHF. In nucleotides, the CDR3 is TGTGCCAGCAGCTTACGTGGGACAGCTGGGTCACCCCTCCACTTT.

This sequence joins TRBV29-1 and TRBJ2-2; 7 bases match TRBD1. The germline V gene encodes CDR1 SQVTM and CDR2 ANQGSEA. V trimming: 5 bases; J trimming: 3 bases; junction bases outside the gene matches: 3. The CDR3 runs to 13 residues. The CDR3: CSVSRGHTGELFF. The DNA for the CDR3 is TGCAGCGTTTCTAGGGGGCACACCGGGGAGCTGTTTTTT.

Many counts were recorded for this clonotype. V and J are TRBV2 and TRBJ1-1, with 7 bases identical to TRBD1. J gave up 1 base and V 9 bases, and 2 bases lay outside the gene matches. The length of the CDR3 is 12 residues. Germline CDR1 is SNHLY and CDR2 is FYNNEI. CDR3 amino acids: CASDRENTEAFF. The DNA of the CDR3 is TGTGCCAGTGACAGGGAGAACACTGAAGCTTTCTTT.